This TCR beta chain was identified in a study of human thymus T cells. V was trimmed by 5 bases and J by 2 bases, leaving 13 bases between them. The CDR3 totals 14 residues. Per the germline V gene, CDR1 is LNHDA and CDR2 is SQIVND (reference sequence). Points from the study as a whole: Gene usage (both V and J) appeared biased in thymic and blood repertoires. Thymic repertoires from unrelated individuals overlapped highly, related research reported.

This clone showed up just once. The antigen remains undetermined. The study used thymus tissue resected during corrective heart surgery. The sample donors, healthy Finnish infants, were having corrective surgery for congenital heart defects. Some clones are missing from TCRdb's copy, which holds only in-frame ones; the method was immunoSEQ multiplex PCR. This repertoire shows roughly 86,000 clones, around 96% found once; its top ten account for 0.031%. This receptor was taken from a boy younger than two with a congenital heart defect but otherwise immunologically healthy. The chain uses TRBV19 and TRBJ2-7; D gene uncertain. The sample taken for sequencing was thymus tissue. CDR3 protein: CASSQSDGAYEQYF. In DNA, the CDR3 is TGTGCCAGTAGTCAATCCGACGGCGCCTACGAGCAGTACTTC.